This T cell receptor beta chain was captured by sequencing in a study of shared clonotypes between healthy human individuals. Across the study: Those who served as donors were a couple of women and a few men between the ages of 18 and 49. Study findings and constraints: For naive CD4 cells, roughly 5% of clonotypes were shared across a handful of donors. Blood was the sole source, and tissue repertoires probably differ.

CDR1 is SGHAT and CDR2 is FQNNGV in the germline V gene. The CDR3 spans 14 residues. With 0 bases removed from V and 2 bases from J, the gap between germline ends came to 6 bases. As for this clone: Its target is not known.

Researchers ran the assay at a deep level. Repertoires were generated with immunoSEQ multiplex PCR, while TCRdb's copy carries only in-frame clones and drops some. The sample contains about 2.4 million clones, around 94% of which appear only once. The clonotype was recovered from a man between 18 and 29 years old in good health. V usage is TRBV11-2 and J usage is TRBJ2-3; D remains ambiguous. Sequenced: naive CD4+ T cells sorted from blood. This sample's subset: CD45RA+ positively selected. The DNA for the CDR3 is TGTGCCAGCAGCTTAGAAAGGGCCACAGATACGCAGTATTTT. This translates into CASSLERATDTQYF.